This T cell receptor (beta chain) was captured in a study of blood T cell repertoires in COVID-19. This clone was detected once. Profiled with immunoSEQ multiplex PCR; TCRdb holds only in-frame clones, not every one. This table holds 200,000 to 300,000 clones, roughly 90% found once. V was shortened by 3 bases and J by 8 bases, with 8 bases between the two germline ends. This CDR3 is built from 13 residues. In germline, CDR1 is SGHVS, CDR2 FNYEAQ. This clonotype was obtained from a man aged 55 to 70 who had recovered from COVID-19. J is TRBJ1-6 and V is TRBV7-6; D unclear. Sample: peripheral blood. The CDR3 DNA is TGTGCCAGCAGCTTTTCTACGGATTCACCCCTCCACTTT. Amino acids: CASSFSTDSPLHF.